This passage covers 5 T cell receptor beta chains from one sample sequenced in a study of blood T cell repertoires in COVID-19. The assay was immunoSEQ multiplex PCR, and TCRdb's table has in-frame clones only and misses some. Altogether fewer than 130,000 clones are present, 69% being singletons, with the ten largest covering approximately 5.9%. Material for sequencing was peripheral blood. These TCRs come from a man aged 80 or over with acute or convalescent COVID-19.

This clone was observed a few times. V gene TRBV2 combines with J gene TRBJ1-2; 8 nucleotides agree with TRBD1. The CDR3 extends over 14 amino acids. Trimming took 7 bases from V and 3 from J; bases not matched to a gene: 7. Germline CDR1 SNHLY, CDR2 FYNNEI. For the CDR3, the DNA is TGTGCCAGCATGGGCAGGGGGCGCGACTATGGCTACACCTTC. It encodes CASMGRGRDYGYTF.

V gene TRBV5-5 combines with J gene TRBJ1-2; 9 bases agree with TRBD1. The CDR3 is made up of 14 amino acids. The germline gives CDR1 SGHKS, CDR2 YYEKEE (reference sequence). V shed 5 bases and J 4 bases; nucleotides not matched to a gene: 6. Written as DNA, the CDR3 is TGTGCCAGCAGTTTAGACAGGGGGTCCTATGGCTACACCTTC. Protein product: CASSLDRGSYGYTF.

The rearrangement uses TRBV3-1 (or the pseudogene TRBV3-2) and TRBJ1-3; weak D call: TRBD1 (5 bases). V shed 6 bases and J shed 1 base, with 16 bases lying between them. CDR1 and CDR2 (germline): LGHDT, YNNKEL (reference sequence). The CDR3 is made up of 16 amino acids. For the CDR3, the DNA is TGTGCCAGCAGTCACGGAGGGGAATCTTCTGGAAACACCATATATTTT. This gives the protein CASSHGGESSGNTIYF.

In DNA, the CDR3 is TGTGCCAGTAGTCTTACTAGCCCAGGGGGGACAGATACGCAGTATTTT. Encoded protein: CASSLTSPGGTDTQYF. The gene calls are TRBV19 and TRBJ2-3; D is possibly TRBD1 (7 bases). V gave up 5 bases and J gave up 3 bases, with 18 bases separating them. This CDR3 has 16 residues. Germline V lookup: CDR1 LNHDA, CDR2 SQIVND (reference sequence). The full variable domain, rest sourced from reference TRBV19 and TRBJ2-3, is DGGITQSPKYLFRKEGQNVTLSCEQNLNHDAMYWYRQDPGQGLRLIYYSQIVNDFQKGDIAEGYSVSREKKESFPLTVTSAQKNPTAFYLCASSLTSPGGTDTQYFGPGTRLTVL.

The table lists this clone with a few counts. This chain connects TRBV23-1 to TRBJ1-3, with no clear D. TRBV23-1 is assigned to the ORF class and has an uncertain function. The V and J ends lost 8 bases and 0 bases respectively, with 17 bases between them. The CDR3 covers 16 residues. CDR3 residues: CASCDLDGSSGNTIYF. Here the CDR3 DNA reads TGCGCCAGCTGCGACTTAGACGGGAGCTCTGGAAACACCATATATTTT.